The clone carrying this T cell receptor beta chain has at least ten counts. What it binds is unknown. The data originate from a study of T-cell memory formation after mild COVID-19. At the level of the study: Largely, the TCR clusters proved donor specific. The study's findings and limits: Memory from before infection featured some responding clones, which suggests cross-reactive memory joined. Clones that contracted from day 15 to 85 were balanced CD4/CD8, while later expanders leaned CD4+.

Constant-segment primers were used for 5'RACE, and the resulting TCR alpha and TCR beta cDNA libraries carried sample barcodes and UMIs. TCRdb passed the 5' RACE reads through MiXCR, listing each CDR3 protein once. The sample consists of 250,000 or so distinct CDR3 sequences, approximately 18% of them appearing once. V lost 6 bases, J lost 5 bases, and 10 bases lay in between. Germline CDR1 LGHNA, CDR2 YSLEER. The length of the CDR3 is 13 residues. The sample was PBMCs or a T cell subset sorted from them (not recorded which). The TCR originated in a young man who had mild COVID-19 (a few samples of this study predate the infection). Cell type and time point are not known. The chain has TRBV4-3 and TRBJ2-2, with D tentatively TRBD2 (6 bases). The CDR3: CASRRGGTGELFF. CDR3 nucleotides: TGCGCCAGCAGGCGTGGGGGGACCGGGGAGCTGTTTTTT.